This entry lists 3 T cell receptor beta chains sequenced from one sample in a study of TIL therapy for anti-PD-1-resistant metastatic lung cancer. The time point denotes: pre-treatment sample, taken before nivolumab and TIL therapy. The libraries were made with immunoSEQ v3. Repertoires were generated with immunoSEQ multiplex PCR, while TCRdb's copy carries only in-frame clones and drops some. The sample has tens of thousands of clones; about 80% are singletons. Sequenced material: blood, taken at baseline. Receptor source: a woman aged 30-79 years with non-small cell lung cancer.

This clone was counted a single time. This chain joins TRBV5-1 and TRBJ1-1, with 7 bases that match TRBD1. CDR3 length: 15 residues. V gave up 0 bases and J gave up 1 base; unmatched junction bases: 3. CDR1 and CDR2 from the germline V gene are SGHRS and YFSETQ. CDR3 sequence: CASSLARGTNTEAFF. The CDR3, as DNA: TGCGCCAGCAGCTTGGCCAGGGGGACGAACACTGAAGCTTTCTTT.

The chain combines TRBV15 with TRBJ2-7; 9 nucleotides agree with TRBD2. The CDR3 sequence is 14 residues long. Losses at the gene ends were 4 bases for V and 4 bases for J; bases not matched to a gene: 5. Per the germline V gene, CDR1 is LNHNV and CDR2 is YYDKDF (reference sequence). The CDR3 nucleotides read TGTGCCACCAGCATTAGCGGGAGTAGGTACGAGCAGTACTTC. This sequence encodes CATSISGSRYEQYF.

The chain combines TRBV6-1 with TRBJ2-5; 8 nucleotides agree with TRBD2. V lost 0 bases, J lost 4 bases, and 7 bases stayed unmatched. Germline V gives CDR1 MNHNS, CDR2 SASEGT. The CDR3 is 16 amino acids. CDR3: CASSEASGGMGETQYF. In DNA, the CDR3 is TGTGCCAGCAGTGAAGCAAGCGGGGGTATGGGAGAGACCCAGTACTTC.